This T cell receptor (beta chain) was captured by sequencing in a study of regulatory T cells in long-lasting Graves disease (dated by TCRdb to the early 2020s). Turning to the overall study: Persistent Graves' disease was defined as persistently positive TSH receptor autoantibodies together with antithyroid drug treatment for over 5 years. Patients with persistent Graves' disease were compared with patients with newly diagnosed Graves' disease using TCR sequencing and RNA sequencing of peripheral blood. The study was conducted in China and was registered as a clinical trial. A total of around 33 samples underwent TCR sequencing, from about 13 patients with persistent Graves' disease and approximately 20 patients with newly diagnosed Graves' disease. Antithyroid drugs had been taken for around 9.8 years on average by persistent Graves' disease patients in the clinical cohort. Results the study describes overall, beyond this receptor: Because the primary lesion, thyroid tissue, could not be accessed, the study looked at peripheral blood alone. Persistent disease showed preferential use of TRBV28, TRBJ1-2 and TRBJ2-5, whereas newly diagnosed disease favored TRBV20-1 and TRBJ2-1. The small sample size was acknowledged by the authors as a limitation that may reduce accuracy. Patients with persistent disease shared more public clonotypes (around 2,500) than newly diagnosed patients did (about 1,000). Sequencing and analysis were restricted to the TCR beta chain. Compared with newly diagnosed patients, patients with persistent Graves' disease had lower TCR Shannon entropy and fewer highly expanded clones, which suggests clonal expansion.

The cysteine opens and the phenylalanine closes a CDR3 of 17 amino acids. Of all the DNA, just the CDR3 is kept, 51 bases in frame from base 1. The germline V gene encodes CDR1 SGHAT and CDR2 FQNNGV. From V the trimming removes 7 bases and from J it removes 4 bases, while the gene matches leave 14 bases of the junction unaccounted for. In the paper's terms, the time point label means: persistent/refractory GD, antithyroid drugs over 5 years with positive TRAb. For both TCR sequencing and RNA sequencing, RNA was extracted from PBMCs in TRIzol. Graves' disease was diagnosed according to American Thyroid Association guidelines. The patients came from an endocrinology department in Xi'an, China. Each patient gave around 9.2 milliliters of peripheral blood, collected in an EDTA anticoagulant tube. PBMCs were isolated by Ficoll Paque Plus density gradient separation without further T cell sorting. An Agilent 2100 Bioanalyzer and agarose gel were used to assess RNA quality, and a NanoDrop 2000 was used to measure RNA concentration.

The method behind the library was multiplex PCR. The instrument was an Illumina HiSeq 4000. TCR beta libraries were built with iRepertoire HTBI primers and Arm-PCR amplification of CDR3 regions. Before sequencing, the PCR products went through gel purification. Per the original workflow: Across samples, fewer than 70 TRBV and 12 to 15 TRBJ segments were identified and used for gene usage analysis of CDR3 amino acid clonotypes. COPE and FqMerger were used to merge the filtered high-quality paired reads into contigs. BLAST was used to align contigs to IMGT TRBV, TRBD and TRBJ reference genes, and CDR3 was defined according to IMGT. Highly expanded clones were defined as clonotypes with a frequency above 0.1%. Shannon entropy served as the measure of repertoire diversity, while the Gini coefficient captured V-J evenness. A clonotype was considered public if more than one individual shared it. TCRdb applied fastp at Q25 and MiXCR to the public reads, then kept only in-frame beta chains. Each entry is one CDR3 protein sequence, shown with its most common DNA and genes. The V and J calls follow TCRdb's processing rather than the paper's. This sample gives 400,000 or so distinct CDR3 sequences in total; around 21% of them show up just once. The ten largest clones add up to around 21% of the sample.

Ten or more counts support this clonotype. There is no known antigen for this receptor. Base qualities are not at hand, and no much larger clone is one base apart. This specimen consisted of peripheral blood mononuclear cells (PBMCs), obtained when the disease was refractory, from a patient treated with antithyroid drugs. The sequence was obtained from a female donor with Graves disease. The chain joins TRBV11-2 to TRBJ2-5; 11 central bases correspond to TRBD2. The bases are TGTGCCAGCACCACCCAGTTTGGACTAGCGGGTCCAGAGACCCAGTACTTC. Its translation reads: CASTTQFGLAGPETQYF.